The rows below give T cell receptor beta chains drawn from one sample of a study of cytotoxic CD8 clonotypes in ibrutinib-treated CLL. Here immunoSEQ multiplex PCR was the method, and the copy in TCRdb shows in-frame clones only, minus some. The sample includes under 30,000 clones, about 78% of them seen just once. Sequencing used PBMCs, obtained after 36 months of ibrutinib treatment. The receptors originated from a human donor with chronic lymphocytic leukemia. CDR3s include the opening cysteine and the closing phenylalanine or tryptophan. A D gene is named only where the DNA matches it firmly. Some rows mark clone size as missing; the rest say once, few, many or name a class of expanded clone.

>TRBJ2-1|-|TRBV6-5|-
CAIEGPNNEQFF
TGTGCCATCGAGGGGCCGAACAATGAGCAGTTCTTC
>TRBJ2-3|-|TRBV12-5|-
CASGLGGTDTQYF
TGTGCTAGTGGTTTGGGGGGCACAGATACGCAGTATTTT
>TRBJ2-2|-|TRBV18|-
CASSPNITSSLVPGELFF
TGTGCCAGCTCACCAAACATAACCTCTTCCCTTGTGCCCGGGGAGCTGTTTTTT
>TRBJ2-1|-|TRBV18|-
CASSPGSNNEQFF
TGTGCCAGCTCACCCGGGAGTAACAATGAGCAGTTCTTC
>TRBJ2-2|-|TRBV29-1|once
CSVTWGTSNTGELFF
TGCAGCGTTACGTGGGGGACTTCGAACACCGGGGAGCTGTTTTTT
>TRBJ2-7|-|TRBV27|once
CASSLSVSYEQYF
TGTGCCAGCAGTTTATCTGTCTCCTACGAGCAGTACTTC
>TRBJ1-5|-|TRBV6-6|once
CASRDQGGSNQPQHF
TGTGCCAGCAGAGACCAGGGCGGTAGCAATCAGCCCCAGCATTTT
>TRBJ2-1|TRBD2|TRBV7-6|-
CASSLGTSGGAFYNEQFF
TGTGCCAGCAGCCTCGGGACTAGCGGGGGGGCGTTCTACAATGAGCAGTTCTTC
>TRBJ2-3|TRBD2|TRBV19|-
CASSSGLNTDTQYF
TGTGCCAGCTCTAGCGGACTAAACACAGATACGCAGTATTTT
>TRBJ1-1|-|TRBV7-9|-
CASSLANKNTEAFF
TGTGCCAGCAGCTTAGCGAACAAGAACACTGAAGCTTTCTTT
>TRBJ1-1|TRBD1|TRBV5-6|-
CASSLGTVTEAFF
TGTGCCAGCAGCTTAGGGACAGTCACTGAAGCTTTCTTT
>TRBJ1-2|-|TRBV5-6|-
CASSLGSNPYGYTF
TGTGCCAGCAGCTTGGGAAGCAACCCCTATGGCTACACCTTC
>TRBJ2-7|-|TRBV7-9|-
CASSLAPGDEQYF
TGTGCCAGCAGCTTAGCGCCGGGTGACGAGCAGTACTTC
>TRBJ2-5|-|TRBV28|-
CASTTRGLPYF
TGTGCCAGCACCACCCGGGGGCTCCCTTACTTC
>TRBJ1-2|TRBD1|TRBV2|once
CASRGGGPHYGYTF
TGTGCCAGCCGAGGAGGGGGCCCGCACTATGGCTACACCTTC
>TRBJ1-3|-|TRBV14|once
CASSHLDGTSGNTIYF
TGTGCCAGCAGCCATCTGGACGGCACCTCTGGAAACACCATATATTTT
>TRBJ2-1|TRBD2|TRBV9|once
CASSVVPSGGRNEQFF
TGTGCCAGCAGCGTAGTCCCTAGCGGGGGGCGAAATGAGCAGTTCTTC
>TRBJ1-6|TRBD1|TRBV15|-
CATSRDPDRGGSPLHF
TGTGCCACCAGCAGGGATCCGGACAGGGGAGGATCACCCCTCCACTTT
>TRBJ2-7|-|TRBV9|-
CASSVGPSLGGFYEQYF
TGTGCCAGCAGCGTAGGCCCCTCCCTAGGCGGATTCTACGAGCAGTACTTC
>TRBJ1-1|-|TRBV7-9|-
CASSDSGLNTEAFF
TGTGCCAGCAGCGACTCAGGTTTGAACACTGAAGCTTTCTTT
>TRBJ1-5|-|TRBV6-5|-
CASSYSAHQPQHF
TGTGCCAGCAGTTACTCGGCCCATCAGCCCCAGCATTTT
>TRBJ1-2|-|TRBV15|-
CATSRDPGFFYGYTF
TGTGCCACCAGCAGAGACCCCGGATTCTTCTATGGCTACACCTTC
>TRBJ1-3|-|TRBV5-1|once
CASSLGTSSGNTIYF
TGCGCCAGCAGCCTCGGTACCAGCTCTGGAAACACCATATATTTT
>TRBJ2-1|-|TRBV13|-
CASSFGNEQFF
TGTGCCAGCAGCTTCGGGAATGAGCAGTTCTTC
>TRBJ1-2|TRBD1|TRBV27|-
CASSFGSGQGAIGYTF
TGTGCCAGCAGTTTTGGTTCCGGACAGGGGGCGATTGGCTACACCTTC
>TRBJ2-7|-|TRBV5-1|once
CASRDPHYYEQYF
TGCGCCAGCAGGGACCCCCACTACTACGAGCAGTACTTC
>TRBJ2-7|-|TRBV11-2|-
CASSLAGGGAYEQYF
TGTGCCAGCAGCTTAGCAGGAGGGGGGGCTTACGAGCAGTACTTC
>TRBJ2-3|-|TRBV5-1|-
CASSLGVDSSTDTQYF
TGCGCCAGCAGCTTGGGTGTCGACTCTAGCACAGATACGCAGTATTTT
>TRBJ2-7|-|TRBV19|-
CASSLTGTEQYF
TGTGCCAGTAGTTTAACAGGGACCGAGCAGTACTTC
>TRBJ2-1|-|TRBV11-3|-
CASSLAVGINEQFF
TGTGCCAGCAGCTTAGCCGTCGGGATCAATGAGCAGTTCTTC
>TRBJ2-2|TRBD1|TRBV29-1|-
CSVGQANTGELFF
TGCAGCGTAGGACAGGCGAACACCGGGGAGCTGTTTTTT
>TRBJ2-3|-|TRBV9|-
CASSQGDTQYF
TGTGCCAGCAGCCAAGGGGATACGCAGTATTTT
>TRBJ2-1|-|TRBV4-3|-
CASSQDLRASDEQFF
TGCGCCAGCAGCCAAGATTTGCGGGCGTCGGATGAGCAGTTCTTC
>TRBJ2-1|-|TRBV29-1|few
CSAAPPADEQFF
TGCAGCGCCGCCCCCCCGGCGGATGAGCAGTTCTTC
>TRBJ1-2|-|TRBV18|-
CASSPHPGTPGYTF
TGTGCCAGCTCACCCCATCCCGGGACACCTGGCTACACCTTC
>TRBJ1-5|-|TRBV4-1|-
CASSQAPSNQPQHF
TGCGCCAGCAGCCAAGCACCATCCAATCAGCCCCAGCATTTT
>TRBJ2-7|-|TRBV5-4|-
CASSLSEDVEQYF
TGTGCCAGCAGCTTGTCGGAGGACGTCGAGCAGTACTTC
>TRBJ1-6|-|TRBV7-3|-
CASSLGTLHNSPLHF
TGTGCCAGCAGCTTGGGGACACTTCATAATTCACCCCTCCACTTT
>TRBJ2-7|TRBD2|TRBV19|-
CASSIVAGLGEQYF
TGTGCCAGTAGTATAGTAGCGGGCCTAGGGGAGCAGTACTTC
>TRBJ1-2|TRBD1|TRBV15|-
CATSRKTGREGGYTF
TGTGCCACCAGCAGGAAGACAGGGAGGGAAGGTGGCTACACCTTC
>TRBJ2-1|TRBD2|TRBV4-3|-
CASSPNRPPGGRNEQFF
TGCGCCAGCAGCCCCAATCGCCCTCCGGGGGGTCGCAATGAGCAGTTCTTC
>TRBJ2-4|-|TRBV11-2|-
CASKTGPLAKNIQYF
TGTGCCAGCAAGACGGGACCCCTAGCCAAAAACATTCAGTACTTC
>TRBJ2-1|-|TRBV20-1|-
CSGWGAEQFF
TGCAGTGGGTGGGGGGCTGAGCAGTTCTTC
>TRBJ2-5|-|TRBV4-3|-
CASSQEFRGEGETQYF
TGCGCCAGCAGCCAAGAGTTCAGGGGCGAGGGGGAGACCCAGTACTTC
>TRBJ1-2|-|TRBV5-6|-
CASSYYSSYGYTF
TGTGCCAGCAGCTATTACAGCTCATATGGCTACACCTTC
>TRBJ1-4|-|TRBV5-6|-
CASSLVGATNEKLFF
TGTGCCAGCAGCTTGGTGGGGGCGACTAATGAAAAACTGTTTTTT
>TRBJ2-7|TRBD1|TRBV4-1|-
CASSQIPGQGSYEQYF
TGCGCCAGCAGCCAAATACCGGGACAGGGATCCTACGAGCAGTACTTC
>TRBJ1-1|-|TRBV7-2|-
CASSLVGGEVTEAFF
TGTGCCAGCAGCTTAGTCGGTGGGGAGGTCACTGAAGCTTTCTTT
>TRBJ2-7|-|TRBV7-9|-
CASSPRTDYEQYF
TGTGCCAGCAGCCCTCGGACTGACTACGAGCAGTACTTC
>TRBJ2-3|TRBD2|TRBV4-2|once
CASSPRTSTSTDTQYF
TGTGCCAGCAGCCCCCGGACTAGCACCTCCACAGATACGCAGTATTTT
>TRBJ2-7|-|TRBV5-1|-
CASSLGVVYEQYF
TGCGCCAGCAGCTTGGGAGTAGTCTACGAGCAGTACTTC
>TRBJ1-1|-|TRBV7-8|few
CASSPTDGGTEAFF
TGTGCCAGCAGCCCGACGGACGGGGGCACTGAAGCTTTCTTT
>TRBJ2-6|TRBD1|TRBV19|-
CASKPGQYSGANVLTF
TGTGCCAGTAAACCGGGACAGTACTCTGGGGCCAACGTCCTGACTTTC
>TRBJ2-3|-|TRBV5-1|-
CASSVDSASTDTQYF
TGCGCCAGCAGCGTCGACAGCGCTAGCACAGATACGCAGTATTTT